The 3 T cell receptor beta chains below come from one sample, sequenced in a study of shared clonotypes between healthy human individuals. It was CD45RO-negative cells, positively selected for CCR7, that made up naive CD8 cells, with terminally differentiated effector memory CD45RA+ cells excluded. Sequenced by immunoSEQ multiplex PCR; TCRdb stores in-frame clones only, minus some. The table lists millions of clones, about 95% of them singletons, with 1% to 1.3% in the top ten. Sequencing was carried out using naive CD8+ T cells sorted from blood. All receptors derive from a man aged 18 to 35 in good health.

V usage is TRBV13 and J usage is TRBJ1-1; D not resolved. V lost 5 bases, J lost 6 bases, and 19 bases lay in between. CDR1 is PRHDT, CDR2 FYEKMQ, per germline (reference sequence). This CDR3 region has 15 residues. Here the CDR3 reads CASSPRGSPLPEAFF. CDR3 coding DNA: TGTGCCAGCAGCCCCCGCGGCAGCCCTCTCCCTGAAGCTTTCTTT.

This clone came up once. The chain recombines TRBV27 with TRBJ2-7; 13 bases align to TRBD2. Losses at the gene ends were 5 bases for V and 7 bases for J; bases not matched to a gene: 11. The CDR3 extends over 16 amino acids. Looked up from germline, CDR1 is MNHEY and CDR2 is SMNVEV (reference sequence). CDR3 protein: CASSRVLAGGPDEQYF. The CDR3 DNA reads as TGTGCCAGCAGTCGAGTACTAGCGGGAGGGCCGGATGAGCAGTACTTC.

The chain has TRBV10-1 and TRBJ2-1; no clear D. The CDR3 runs to 13 residues. The V gene lost 2 bases and the J gene lost 13 bases, with 15 bases spanning the gap. CDR1 WNHNN and CDR2 SYGVQD come from the germline V gene (reference sequence). CDR3 amino acids: CASSEASPQGQFF. The CDR3 nucleotides are TGCGCCAGCAGTGAGGCTTCGCCACAAGGCCAGTTCTTC.